Below, 11 T cell receptor beta chains from the same sample are listed, as sequenced in a study of PD-L1 blockade in urothelial cancer. Assay used: immunoSEQ multiplex PCR; TCRdb lists only in-frame clones, some missing. The sample shows about 50,000 clones, around 77% of them seen only once. This specimen was PBMCs, taken around atezolizumab (anti-PD-L1) treatment. All receptors come from a man aged 65 to 79 with urothelial cancer.

The chain joins TRBV30 to TRBJ1-3; TRBD1 is a possible D gene (5 bases). Trimming stripped 5 bases from V and 0 bases from J, with 8 bases between. This CDR3 comprises 13 residues. The germline V gene has CDR1 GTSNPN and CDR2 SVGIG (reference sequence). The CDR3 region is CAWGTDSGNTIYF. In DNA form, the CDR3 reads TGTGCCTGGGGGACTGACTCTGGAAACACCATATATTTT.

This clone was seen a handful of times. This chain connects TRBV6-5 to TRBJ2-3, with D perhaps TRBD2 (7 bases). CDR1 and CDR2 from the germline V gene are MNHEY and SVGAGI. V gave up 7 bases and J gave up 3 bases, with 14 bases separating them. This CDR3 region has 14 residues. The CDR3 DNA sequence: TGTGCCAGCAAAGGGGGGGCTGGGACAGATACGCAGTATTTT. As protein: CASKGGAGTDTQYF.

The chain uses TRBV12-5 and TRBJ2-7; D is possibly TRBD1 (6 bases). The ends were cut back, 5 bases at V and 1 base at J, with 15 bases in the middle. Per germline, CDR1 LGHNT and CDR2 FRNRAP. The CDR3 is 15 amino acids. In DNA form, the CDR3 reads TGTGCTAGTGGTAACGAGAAGGGGGATTCCTACGAGCAGTACTTC. Amino acids: CASGNEKGDSYEQYF.

The chain has TRBV7-2 and TRBJ2-3, with TRBD2 matching over 15 bases. CDR1 SGHTA and CDR2 FQGNSA come from the germline V gene. The CDR3 has 17 residues. The V and J ends lost 3 bases and 4 bases, in that order; junction bases with no gene match: 5. The CDR3 DNA sequence: TGTGCCAGCAGCTTGGGACTAGCGGGGGGCGGCGCAGATACGCAGTATTTT. This gives the protein CASSLGLAGGGADTQYF.

This clone has only a few counts. The chain employs TRBV29-1 and TRBJ1-5, with 8 bases that match TRBD1. V was clipped by 5 bases and J by 1 base; unmatched bases: 4. The CDR3 has 14 residues. Germline CDR1 reads SQVTM; CDR2 reads ANQGSEA. The CDR3 sequence: CSVRTGFSNQPQHF. CDR3 nucleotides: TGCAGCGTTCGGACAGGGTTCAGCAATCAGCCCCAGCATTTT. The full variable domain, with the rest looked up from reference TRBV29-1 and TRBJ1-5, is SAVISQKPSRDICQRGTSLTIQCQVDSQVTMMFWYRQQPGQSLTLIATANQGSEATYESGFVIDKFPISRPNLTFSTLTVSNMSPEDSSIYLCSVRTGFSNQPQHFGDGTRLSIL.

The chain carries TRBV30 and TRBJ1-5; D is ambiguous. The CDR3 consists of 13 residues. Trimming pared 3 bases from V and 3 bases from J, leaving 9 bases between. The germline CDR1 and CDR2 sequences are GTSNPN and SVGIG (reference sequence). The CDR3, as DNA: TGTGCCTGGAGCCGGGGAGACAATCAGCCCCAGCATTTT. Its translation: CAWSRGDNQPQHF.

The V call is TRBV7-2, the J call TRBJ2-1, with D tentatively TRBD2 (6 bases). The CDR3 has 12 residues. V dropped 11 bases and J dropped 6 bases, with 14 bases sitting between them. Germline V gene lookup returns CDR1 SGHTA and CDR2 FQGNSA. The CDR3 here is CAAGLASNEQFF. CDR3 DNA: TGTGCCGCCGGGCTAGCGAGCAATGAGCAGTTCTTC.

In this sample, this clone turned up a few times. V is TRBV9 and J is TRBJ2-7; D unclear. The CDR3 loop spans 14 amino acids. V was shortened by 0 bases and J by 3 bases, with 10 bases between the two germline ends. Germline V gene sequence: CDR1 SGDLS, CDR2 YYNGEE. CDR3 loop: CASSVGLRSYEQYF. CDR3 nucleotide sequence: TGTGCCAGCAGCGTAGGGCTCCGGAGCTACGAGCAGTACTTC.

The CDR3 loop reads CASSLSGRSSYEQYF. DNA of the CDR3: TGTGCCAGCAGCTTGAGCGGACGGAGCTCCTACGAGCAGTACTTC. The chain is built from TRBV5-5 and TRBJ2-7; tentatively, D is TRBD2 (5 bases). Between the trimmed V and J ends, which lost 1 base and 0 bases, there was a span of 11 bases. The germline gives CDR1 SGHKS, CDR2 YYEKEE (reference sequence). CDR3 length: 15 residues.

V gene TRBV5-5 combines with J gene TRBJ1-5; D perhaps matches TRBD1 (5 bases). There are 14 residues in the CDR3. V lost 2 bases, J lost 5 bases, and 11 bases lay in between. Germline V gene data show CDR1 as SGHKS and CDR2 as YYEKEE (reference sequence). The CDR3 DNA reads TGTGCCAGCAGCTTCGGGGGGTTGGATCAGCCCCAGCATTTT. This codes for CASSFGGLDQPQHF.

The V and J genes are TRBV7-2 and TRBJ2-1; 9 bases align to TRBD2. The CDR3 covers 18 residues. Germline V gene sequence: CDR1 SGHTA, CDR2 FQGNSA. V lost 4 bases and J lost 6; bases outside the gene matches: 16. The CDR3 DNA reads TGTGCCAGCAGCTCACCCCAGGGGGGAGCGGGAGGCCTCAATGAGCAGTTCTTC. The encoded protein is CASSSPQGGAGGLNEQFF.